These T cell receptor beta chains were read from a single sample in a study of OX40 agonist ivuxolimab in advanced cancers. The table came from immunoSEQ multiplex PCR; TCRdb's copy has only in-frame clones and leaves some out. The sample consists of 45,000 to 60,000 clones, more than 75% of them appearing once. Specimen: CD4+ or CD8+ T cells sorted from blood, collected in a trial of the OX40 agonist ivuxolimab. The receptors were sampled from an adult with an advanced solid tumor such as melanoma, head and neck, liver or kidney cancer. CDR3s include the opening cysteine and the closing phenylalanine or tryptophan. Each record gives: V gene, J gene, D gene, clone size, CDR3 protein, CDR3 DNA. A D gene is named only where the DNA matches it firmly. Some rows mark clone size as missing; the rest say once, few, many or name a class of expanded clone.

TRBV5-1	TRBJ2-1	TRBD1	NA	CASSRGQSYYNEQFF	TGCGCCAGCAGCCGGGGACAGAGTTACTACAATGAGCAGTTCTTC
TRBV11-2	TRBJ2-5	NA	NA	CASSPGLTAPQYF	TGTGCCAGCAGCCCGGGCCTCACGGCGCCCCAGTACTTC
TRBV19	TRBJ1-4	NA	NA	CASRPGLGENEKLFF	TGTGCCAGTAGGCCGGGACTTGGAGAAAATGAAAAACTGTTTTTT
TRBV30	TRBJ2-5	NA	once	CAWSARRSILTQYF	TGTGCCTGGAGTGCGCGACGGAGTATACTGACCCAGTACTTC
TRBV18	TRBJ1-2	TRBD1	few	CASTLQGQDYGYTF	TGTGCCAGCACACTACAGGGGCAAGACTATGGCTACACCTTC
TRBV6-6	TRBJ1-1	NA	NA	CASSYPRRPPPEAFF	TGTGCCAGCAGTTACCCCCGGAGGCCCCCCCCTGAAGCTTTCTTT
TRBV30	TRBJ1-1	NA	few	CAWIWAGTNTEAFF	TGTGCCTGGATCTGGGCAGGGACGAACACTGAAGCTTTCTTT
TRBV10-3	TRBJ1-5	NA	NA	CAISDHNQPQHF	TGTGCCATCAGTGACCACAATCAGCCCCAGCATTTT
TRBV28	TRBJ1-3	NA	NA	CASSFRSSGNTIYF	TGTGCCAGCAGTTTTCGTAGCTCTGGAAACACCATATATTTT
TRBV27	TRBJ2-7	NA	NA	CASSVTGTFSYEQYF	TGTGCCAGCAGCGTCACCGGGACATTCTCCTACGAGCAGTACTTC